This TCR beta chain was sequenced during a study of cytomegalovirus exposure and HLA in healthy donors. Overall study: The 110 million or so unique TCR beta sequences, from about 190 million T cells, were found by an earlier analysis. Study results and limitations: Donor immune exposure was known only as CMV serostatus. Association of a missense DCLRE1C variant with TCR beta V- and J-gene trimming was reported in a later analysis.

Vbeta (60) and Jbeta (13) primers were used in the PCR. The repertoire was sequenced with immunoSEQ multiplex PCR; TCRdb's copy has only in-frame clones and lacks some. The table includes 85,000 to 130,000 clones, about 80% detected once. CDR1 is SNHLY and CDR2 is FYNNEI in the germline V gene. The CDR3 spans 15 residues. Trimming pared 5 bases from V and 1 base from J, leaving 12 bases between. Details on this clone: The antigen is undetermined.

Sequencing input: PBMCs. This sequence was found in a man aged 60 to 75 in good health and CMV-seropositive. The rearrangement joins TRBV2 to TRBJ1-5; tentative D call: TRBD1 (5 bases). In DNA form, the CDR3 reads TGTGCCAGCAGTCTCGATAAGGGGAGCAATCAGCCCCAGCATTTT. Protein product: CASSLDKGSNQPQHF.